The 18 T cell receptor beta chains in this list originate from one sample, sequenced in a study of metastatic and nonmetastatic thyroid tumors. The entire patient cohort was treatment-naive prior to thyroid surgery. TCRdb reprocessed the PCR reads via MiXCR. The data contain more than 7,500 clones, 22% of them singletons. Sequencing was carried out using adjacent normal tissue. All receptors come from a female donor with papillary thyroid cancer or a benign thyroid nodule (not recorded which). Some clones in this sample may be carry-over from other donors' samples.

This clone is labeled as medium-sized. This CDR3 is CASSIPGAGSYNEQFF. The CDR3 coding sequence is TGTGCCAGCAGCATTCCGGGGGCGGGGTCCTACAATGAGCAGTTCTTC. This sequence joins TRBV28 and TRBJ2-1; D could derive from TRBD1 or TRBD2 (6 bases each). The germline CDR1 and CDR2 sequences are MDHEN and SYDVKM. CDR3 size: 16 residues. V was trimmed by 6 bases and J by 1 base, leaving 16 bases between them.

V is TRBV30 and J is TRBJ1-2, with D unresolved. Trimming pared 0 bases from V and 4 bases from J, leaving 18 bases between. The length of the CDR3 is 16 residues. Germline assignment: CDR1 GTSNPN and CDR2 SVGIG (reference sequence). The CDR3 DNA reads TGTGCCTGGAGTGTGCCCGGGCTATCGTTATGCTATGGCTACACCTTC. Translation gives CAWSVPGLSLCYGYTF.

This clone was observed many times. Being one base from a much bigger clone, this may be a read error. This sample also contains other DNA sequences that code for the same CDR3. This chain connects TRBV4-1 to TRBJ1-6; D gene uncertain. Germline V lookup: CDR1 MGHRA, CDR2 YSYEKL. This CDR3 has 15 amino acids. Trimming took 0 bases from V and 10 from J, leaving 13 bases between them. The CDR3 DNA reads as TGCGCCAGCAGCCAAGAGTTGGCGGGGAACTCACCCCTCCACTTT. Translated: CASSQELAGNSPLHF.

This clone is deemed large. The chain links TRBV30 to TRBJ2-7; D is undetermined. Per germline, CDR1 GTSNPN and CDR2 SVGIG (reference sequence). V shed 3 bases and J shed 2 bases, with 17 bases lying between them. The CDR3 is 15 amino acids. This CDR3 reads CAWRESWTAPYEQYF. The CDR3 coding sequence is TGTGCCTGGAGGGAATCTTGGACGGCCCCCTACGAGCAGTACTTC.

The CDR3 here is CASSLGLQPSNEQFF. The DNA of the CDR3 is TGTGCCAGCAGCTTAGGGCTACAACCGTCCAATGAGCAGTTCTTC. This chain links TRBV7-2 with TRBJ2-1; D unclear. Trimming shortened V by 1 base and J by 6 bases, and 13 bases separated the two germline ends. Germline-derived CDR1 and CDR2 are SGHTA and FQGNSA. The CDR3 is made up of 15 amino acids.

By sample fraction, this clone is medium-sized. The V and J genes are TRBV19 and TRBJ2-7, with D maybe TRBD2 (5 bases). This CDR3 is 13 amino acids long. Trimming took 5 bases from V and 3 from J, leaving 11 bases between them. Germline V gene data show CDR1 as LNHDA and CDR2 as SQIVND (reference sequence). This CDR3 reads CASSLRARYEQYF. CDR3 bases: TGTGCCAGTAGTCTGCGGGCACGCTACGAGCAGTACTTC.

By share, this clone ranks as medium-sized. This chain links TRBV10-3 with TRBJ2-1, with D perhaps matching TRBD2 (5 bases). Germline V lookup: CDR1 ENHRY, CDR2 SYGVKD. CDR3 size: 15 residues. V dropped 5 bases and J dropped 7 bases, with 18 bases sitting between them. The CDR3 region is CAISPWSGLNNEQFF. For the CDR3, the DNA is TGTGCCATCAGTCCTTGGAGCGGACTTAATAATGAGCAGTTCTTC.

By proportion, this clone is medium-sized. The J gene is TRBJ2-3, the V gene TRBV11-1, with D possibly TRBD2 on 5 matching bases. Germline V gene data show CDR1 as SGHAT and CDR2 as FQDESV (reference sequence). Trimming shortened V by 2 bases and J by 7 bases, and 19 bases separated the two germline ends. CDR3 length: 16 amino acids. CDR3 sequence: CASSLLSMGGSYTQYF. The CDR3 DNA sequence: TGTGCCAGCAGCTTATTGTCAATGGGCGGGTCTTATACGCAGTATTTT.

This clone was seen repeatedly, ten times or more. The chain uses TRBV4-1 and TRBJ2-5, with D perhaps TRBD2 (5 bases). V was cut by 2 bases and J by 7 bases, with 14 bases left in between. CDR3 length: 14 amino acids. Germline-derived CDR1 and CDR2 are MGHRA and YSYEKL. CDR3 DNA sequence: TGCGCCAGCAGCCAATATGCTAGCTTGCCGACCCAGTACTTC. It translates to CASSQYASLPTQYF.

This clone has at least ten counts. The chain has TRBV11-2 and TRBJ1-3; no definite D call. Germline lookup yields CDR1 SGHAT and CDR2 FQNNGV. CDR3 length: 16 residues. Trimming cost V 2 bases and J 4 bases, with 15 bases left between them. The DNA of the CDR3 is TGTGCCAGCAGCTTATTCAGGACCCCGAGGGGAAACACCATATATTTT. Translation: CASSLFRTPRGNTIYF.

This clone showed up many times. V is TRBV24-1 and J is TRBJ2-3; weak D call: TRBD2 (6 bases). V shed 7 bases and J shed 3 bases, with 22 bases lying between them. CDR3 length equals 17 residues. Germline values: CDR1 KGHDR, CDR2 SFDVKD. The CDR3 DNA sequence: TGTGCCACCAGCACCGTGGTCGGGAGAGGTAGTACAGATACGCAGTATTTT. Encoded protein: CATSTVVGRGSTDTQYF.

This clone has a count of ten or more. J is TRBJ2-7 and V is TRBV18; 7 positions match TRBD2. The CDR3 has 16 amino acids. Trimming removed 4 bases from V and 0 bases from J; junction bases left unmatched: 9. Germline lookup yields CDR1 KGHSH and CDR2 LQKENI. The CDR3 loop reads CASSQSRGGSSYEQYF. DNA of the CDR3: TGTGCCAGCTCACAATCTCGCGGCGGGAGCTCCTACGAGCAGTACTTC.

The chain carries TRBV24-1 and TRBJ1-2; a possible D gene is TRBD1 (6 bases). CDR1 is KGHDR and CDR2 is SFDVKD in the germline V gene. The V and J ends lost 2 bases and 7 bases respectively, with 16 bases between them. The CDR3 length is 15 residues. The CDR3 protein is CATSDSMGRGSGYTF. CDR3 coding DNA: TGTGCCACCAGTGATTCAATGGGCAGGGGAAGTGGCTACACCTTC.

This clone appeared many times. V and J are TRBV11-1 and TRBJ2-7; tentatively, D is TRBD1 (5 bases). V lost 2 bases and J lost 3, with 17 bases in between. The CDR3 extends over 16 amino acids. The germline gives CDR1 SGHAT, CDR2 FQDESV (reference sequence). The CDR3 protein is CASSLLQANARYEQYF. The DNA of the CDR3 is TGTGCCAGCAGCTTACTACAGGCCAACGCACGCTACGAGCAGTACTTC.

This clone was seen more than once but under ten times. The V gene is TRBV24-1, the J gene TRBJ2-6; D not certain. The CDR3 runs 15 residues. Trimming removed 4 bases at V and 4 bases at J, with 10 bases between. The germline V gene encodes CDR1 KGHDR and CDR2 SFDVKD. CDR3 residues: CATSDPREGANVLTF. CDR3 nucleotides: TGTGCCACCAGTGACCCCCGAGAAGGGGCCAACGTCCTGACTTTC.

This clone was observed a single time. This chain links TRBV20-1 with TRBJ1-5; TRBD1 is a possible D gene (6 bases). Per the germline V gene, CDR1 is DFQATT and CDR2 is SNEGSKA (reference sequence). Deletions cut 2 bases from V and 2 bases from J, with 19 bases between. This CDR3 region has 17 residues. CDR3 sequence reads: CSARSHRVRDGNQPQHF. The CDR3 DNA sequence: TGCAGTGCTAGAAGTCACAGGGTAAGGGATGGCAATCAGCCCCAGCATTTT.

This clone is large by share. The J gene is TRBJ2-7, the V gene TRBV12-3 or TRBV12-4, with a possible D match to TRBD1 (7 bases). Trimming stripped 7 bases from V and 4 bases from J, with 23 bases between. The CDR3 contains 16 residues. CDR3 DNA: TGTGCCAGCACCCCAGGGGGAGGAGGGGCTCTATACGAGCAGTACTTC. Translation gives CASTPGGGGALYEQYF.

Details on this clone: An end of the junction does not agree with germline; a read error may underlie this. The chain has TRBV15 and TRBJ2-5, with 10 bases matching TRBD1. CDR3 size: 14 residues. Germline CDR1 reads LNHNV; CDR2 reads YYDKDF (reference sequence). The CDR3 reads CATSRGQGLETQYF. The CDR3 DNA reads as TGTGCTACCAGCAGGGGACAGGGGTTAGAGACCCAGTACTTC.